The 27 T cell receptor beta chains reported below all come from one sample, sequenced in a study of T cell responses to AZD1222 COVID-19 vaccine. Profiled with immunoSEQ multiplex PCR; TCRdb holds only in-frame clones, not every one. The table has 100,000 to 150,000 clones, over 90% seen once. The source material was peripheral blood, sampled on day 0 of AZD1222 vaccination. The receptors come from an adult in good health.

The gene calls are TRBV18 and TRBJ1-5, with 8 bases fitting TRBD1. CDR3 length equals 16 residues. In germline, CDR1 is KGHSH, CDR2 LQKENI. The ends lost 3 bases at V and 5 bases at J; junction bases unmatched: 9. CDR3 amino acids: CASSPTDRARDQPQHF. The CDR3 DNA follows: TGTGCCAGCTCACCGACGGACAGGGCCCGAGATCAGCCCCAGCATTTT.

CDR3 coding DNA: TGTGCCAGCAGCAGGCTAGCGGGAGACGAGCAGTACTTC. This gives the protein CASSRLAGDEQYF. The chain combines TRBV11-3 with TRBJ2-7; TRBD2 agrees at 10 bases. The germline CDR1 and CDR2 sequences are SGHNT and YENEEA. J lost 5 bases, V lost 5 bases, and 3 bases had no gene match. The CDR3 extends over 13 amino acids.

The chain is built from TRBV7-8 and TRBJ1-4, with D maybe TRBD1 (5 bases). Germline assignment: CDR1 SGHVS and CDR2 FQNEAQ. V was trimmed by 3 bases and J by 3 bases, leaving 8 bases between them. CDR3 length: 14 amino acids. The CDR3: CASSFGTANEKLFF. CDR3 coding DNA: TGTGCCAGCAGCTTCGGGACCGCTAATGAAAAACTGTTTTTT.

This chain joins TRBV6-1 and TRBJ2-1; weak D call: TRBD1 (6 bases). V was pared by 0 bases and J by 6 bases, with 9 bases between. Germline V gene sequence: CDR1 MNHNS, CDR2 SASEGT. CDR3 length: 14 amino acids. The CDR3 sequence: CASSEAPTGNEQFF. Here the CDR3 DNA reads TGTGCCAGCAGTGAAGCCCCGACAGGCAATGAGCAGTTCTTC.

The chain links TRBV30 to TRBJ2-1; possibly TRBD1 for D (5 bases). This CDR3 is 14 amino acids long. The germline CDR1 and CDR2 sequences are GTSNPN and SVGIG (reference sequence). V lost 4 bases, J lost 8 bases, and 18 bases lay in between. The CDR3, as DNA: TGTGCCTGGAACGGCGGATTGGGGCCCCATGAGCAGTTCTTC. This codes for CAWNGGLGPHEQFF. The complete variable domain, with remaining parts taken from reference TRBV30 and TRBJ2-1, reads SQTIHQWPATLVQPVGSPLSLECTVEGTSNPNLYWYRQAAGRGLQLLFYSVGIGQISSEVPQNLSASRPQDRQFILSSKKLLLSDSGFYLCAWNGGLGPHEQFFGPGTRLTVL.

The chain couples TRBV24-1 to TRBJ2-1; tentative D call: TRBD2 (7 bases). Trimming left V 0 bases short and J 6 bases short, with 23 bases between. Germline-derived CDR1 and CDR2 are KGHDR and SFDVKD. The CDR3 is 19 amino acids. The CDR3 bases are TGTGCCACCAGTGATTTGCGGGACTACCAAGAGAGAGGGGGCAATGAGCAGTTCTTC. It yields the protein CATSDLRDYQERGGNEQFF.

This chain connects TRBV4-1 to TRBJ1-1, with a weak D call TRBD1 (6 bases). The V gene lost 9 bases and the J gene lost 3 bases, with 14 bases spanning the gap. The germline gives CDR1 MGHRA, CDR2 YSYEKL. This CDR3 is built from 13 residues. Here the CDR3 reads CASKGGTDTEAFF. CDR3 coding DNA: TGCGCCAGTAAAGGGGGAACTGACACTGAAGCTTTCTTT.

The chain carries TRBV21-1 and TRBJ2-3; no DNA check was done on the table's D call, TRBD2. TRBV21-1 is shown as a pseudogene. The CDR3 covers 14 residues. CDR3 protein: CASSKARFPDTQYF. The CDR3 DNA reads TGTGCCAGCAGCAAAGCGAGATTCCCAGATACGCAGTATTTT.

The chain is built from TRBV14 and TRBJ2-7; 7 nucleotides agree with TRBD2. Germline V gene sequence: CDR1 SGHDN, CDR2 FVKESK. The CDR3 contains 12 residues. The trim removed 4 bases at V and 6 bases at J, leaving 3 bases unmatched. The CDR3 bases are TGTGCCAGCAGCCCCTCGGGGGGCGAGCAGTACTTC. This translates into CASSPSGGEQYF. The full variable domain, its missing parts supplied by reference TRBV14 and TRBJ2-7, is EAGVTQFPSHSVIEKGQTVTLRCDPISGHDNLYWYRRVMGKEIKFLLHFVKESKQDESGMPNNRFLAERTGGTYSTLKVQPAELEDSGVYFCASSPSGGEQYFGPGTRLTVT.

The chain uses TRBV27 and TRBJ1-2; D remains ambiguous. The germline V and J ends were trimmed by 1 base and 2 bases, with 8 bases remaining between them. Germline CDR1 reads MNHEY; CDR2 reads SMNVEV (reference sequence). The CDR3 totals 14 residues. CDR3 loop: CASSLLNGNYGYTF. The CDR3 DNA reads TGTGCCAGCAGTTTATTAAACGGGAACTATGGCTACACCTTC.

V and J are TRBV7-3 and TRBJ2-3, with D hard to call. CDR3 length: 19 amino acids. Germline V CDR1 and CDR2: SGHTA, FQGTGA. V was pared by 0 bases and J by 0 bases, with 19 bases between. CDR3 region: CASSLTSDQPGISTDTQYF. Written as DNA, the CDR3 is TGTGCCAGCAGCTTAACCTCCGATCAGCCGGGTATCAGCACAGATACGCAGTATTTT.

As DNA, the CDR3 is TGTGCCAGCAGCTCAACCGTTCGTATACTAGCGGGGGAGGAGACCCAGTACTTC. Translating gives CASSSTVRILAGEETQYF. The gene calls are TRBV7-9 and TRBJ2-5; the match to TRBD2 covers 11 bases. CDR1 SEHNR and CDR2 FQNEAQ come from the germline V gene (reference sequence). V lost 4 bases and J lost 5; bases outside the gene matches: 15. The CDR3 length is 18 residues.

This clone was counted a single time. This CDR3 is CASSRPTGDNEKLFF. The CDR3, as DNA: TGTGCCAGCAGCCGTCCGACAGGGGATAATGAAAAACTGTTTTTT. The chain uses TRBV28 and TRBJ1-4; the match to TRBD1 covers 8 bases. The trim removed 6 bases at V and 4 bases at J, leaving 7 bases unmatched. The CDR3 spans 15 residues. CDR1 is MDHEN, CDR2 SYDVKM, per germline.

The rearrangement joins TRBV15 to TRBJ1-6; TRBD1 matches at 7 bases. The junction had 5 bases not matched to a gene; V was cut back by 5 bases and J by 4 bases. The CDR3 contains 15 residues. From germline, CDR1 is LNHNV and CDR2 YYDKDF (reference sequence). As DNA, the CDR3 is TGTGCCACCAGCTTGACAGGGTCATATAATTCACCCCTCCACTTT. The encoded protein is CATSLTGSYNSPLHF.

The J gene is TRBJ1-2, the V gene TRBV4-2, with 10 bases lining up with TRBD1. After removal of 0 bases from V and 3 bases from J, the junction contained 7 bases not matched to a gene. This CDR3 region has 17 residues. Germline V gene data show CDR1 as LGHNA and CDR2 as YNFKEQ. CDR3 residues: CASSQESAGQGDYGYTF. The DNA of the CDR3 is TGTGCCAGCAGCCAAGAATCAGCTGGACAGGGGGACTATGGCTACACCTTC.

The chain carries TRBV3-1 (or the pseudogene TRBV3-2) and TRBJ1-2; D possibly corresponds to TRBD1 (5 bases). Trimming removed 4 bases from V and 3 bases from J, with 12 bases in between. The CDR3 is made up of 14 amino acids. Germline values: CDR1 LGHDT, CDR2 YNNKEL (reference sequence). CDR3 sequence: CASSPAGGDYGYTF. As DNA, the CDR3 is TGTGCCAGCAGCCCCGCGGGGGGGGACTATGGCTACACCTTC.

V gene TRBV19 combines with J gene TRBJ2-7; 8 bases are a match to TRBD1. The CDR3 is 15 residues long. In germline, CDR1 is LNHDA, CDR2 SQIVND (reference sequence). V lost 4 bases and J lost 7; bases outside the gene matches: 12. The CDR3 region is CASSTGGAALVEQYF. The DNA for the CDR3 is TGTGCCAGTAGTACAGGGGGCGCCGCTTTAGTTGAGCAGTACTTC.

This chain uses TRBV18 with TRBJ1-2; D possibly corresponds to TRBD1 (5 bases). Between the trimmed V and J ends, which lost 6 bases and 4 bases, there was a span of 18 bases. This CDR3 is built from 15 residues. CDR1 KGHSH and CDR2 LQKENI come from the germline V gene. The CDR3 spells CASSPRDGVSYGYTF. DNA for the CDR3: TGTGCCAGCTCTCCCAGGGACGGTGTATCCTATGGCTACACCTTC.

The chain has TRBV3-1 (or the pseudogene TRBV3-2) and TRBJ1-2; 9 nucleotides match TRBD1. CDR1 LGHDT and CDR2 YNNKEL come from the germline V gene (reference sequence). The junction had 8 bases not matched to a gene; V was cut back by 3 bases and J by 6 bases. This CDR3 is built from 15 residues. The chain's CDR3 is CASSQRTGAGNGYTF. The CDR3, as DNA: TGTGCCAGCAGCCAGAGGACAGGGGCTGGGAATGGCTACACCTTC.

The gene calls are TRBV19 and TRBJ1-5; D unresolved. The length of the CDR3 is 15 residues. Trimming stripped 2 bases from V and 1 base from J, with 9 bases between. Looked up from germline, CDR1 is LNHDA and CDR2 is SQIVND (reference sequence). The CDR3 sequence: CASSIRQSSNQPQHF. The CDR3 DNA is TGTGCCAGTAGTATACGGCAGTCGAGCAATCAGCCCCAGCATTTT.

This chain links TRBV30 with TRBJ2-2, with a weak D call TRBD2 (6 bases). Germline values: CDR1 GTSNPN, CDR2 SVGIG (reference sequence). The CDR3 length is 14 residues. Between the trimmed V and J ends, which lost 5 bases and 4 bases, there was a span of 14 bases. The CDR3 sequence is CAWRWDSFTGELFF. The CDR3, as DNA: TGTGCCTGGCGTTGGGACTCCTTCACCGGGGAGCTGTTTTTT.

DNA of the CDR3: TGTGCCAGCCGATGGGACAGGGTGATCTCACCCCTCCACTTT. It translates to CASRWDRVISPLHF. This chain connects TRBV27 to TRBJ1-6; 9 positions match TRBD1. Germline CDR1 MNHEY, CDR2 SMNVEV (reference sequence). The junction had 9 bases not matched to a gene; V was cut back by 8 bases and J by 10 bases. CDR3 size: 14 residues.

The CDR3 nucleotides are TGTGCCAGCAGAATGGACGGGCTGGTACCCTACGAGCAGTACTTC. Residues: CASRMDGLVPYEQYF. The V and J genes are TRBV27 and TRBJ2-7; D is undetermined. V gave up 6 bases and J gave up 2 bases, with 17 bases separating them. Germline V gives CDR1 MNHEY, CDR2 SMNVEV (reference sequence). CDR3 length: 15 residues.

The gene calls are TRBV7-2 and TRBJ2-1; TRBD2 matches 14 bases. J gave up 4 bases and V 0 bases, and 2 bases lay outside the gene matches. Germline CDR1 SGHTA, CDR2 FQGNSA. The CDR3 totals 17 residues. The CDR3 nucleotides are TGTGCCAGCAGCTTAGCGACTAGCGGGAGGGAATACAATGAGCAGTTCTTC. It codes for CASSLATSGREYNEQFF. Combining the CDR3 with reference TRBV7-2 and TRBJ2-1 gives the whole variable domain GAGVSQSPSNKVTEKGKDVELRCDPISGHTALYWYRQSLGQGLEFLIYFQGNSAPDKSGLPSDRFSAERTGGSVSTLTIQRTQQEDSAVYLCASSLATSGREYNEQFFGPGTRLTVL.

This sequence joins TRBV19 and TRBJ2-7; 7 bases map to TRBD1. The CDR3 covers 14 residues. CDR1 LNHDA and CDR2 SQIVND come from the germline V gene (reference sequence). Trimming removed 5 bases from V and 7 bases from J; junction bases left unmatched: 11. CDR3 sequence (DNA): TGTGCCAGTAGTGACGAGGGGGCAATAAATGAGCAGTACTTC. This gives the protein CASSDEGAINEQYF.

This chain connects TRBV5-8 to TRBJ1-5; D possibly corresponds to TRBD1 (6 bases). CDR3 length equals 15 residues. The V gene's germline CDR1 is SGHTS and CDR2 YDEGEE. Trimming took 5 bases from V and 1 from J, leaving 13 bases between them. This CDR3 reads CASRTGAASNQPQHF. As DNA, the CDR3 is TGTGCCAGCAGGACGGGGGCCGCGAGCAATCAGCCCCAGCATTTT.

V and J are TRBV18 and TRBJ2-2; D gene uncertain. Trimming shortened V by 3 bases and J by 4 bases, and 6 bases separated the two germline ends. The CDR3 consists of 13 residues. CDR1 is KGHSH and CDR2 is LQKENI in the germline V gene. The CDR3 protein is CASSPYPTGELFF. CDR3 bases: TGTGCCAGCTCACCCTATCCCACCGGGGAGCTGTTTTTT.